The 31 T cell receptor beta chains presented below share a single source sample, sequenced in a study of identifying expanded T cells in peripheral blood. Here immunoSEQ multiplex PCR was the method, and the copy in TCRdb shows in-frame clones only, minus some. The sample carries around 130,000 clones, approximately 86% recorded once. Sample: blood. The receptors were sampled from a person aged 18 to 75 in good health.

This clone was detected once. The chain recombines TRBV2 with TRBJ2-3; D is possibly TRBD1 (6 bases). With 9 bases removed from V and 2 bases from J, the gap between germline ends came to 9 bases. The CDR3 has 12 amino acids. The V gene's germline CDR1 is SNHLY and CDR2 FYNNEI. CDR3 sequence reads: CARTGDTDTQYF. The CDR3 DNA reads TGTGCCAGGACAGGAGACACAGATACGCAGTATTTT.

The gene calls are TRBV6-6 and TRBJ2-7; 7 nucleotides align to TRBD1. Germline loops: CDR1 MNHNY, CDR2 SVGAGI (reference sequence). With 4 bases clipped from V and 2 bases from J, the junction kept 8 bases outside the gene matches. This CDR3 is built from 15 residues. The chain's CDR3 is CASSSYRGTAYEQYF. DNA of the CDR3: TGTGCCAGCAGTTCGTACAGGGGAACGGCCTACGAGCAGTACTTC.

CDR3 in DNA: TGCGCCAGCAGCCAATTAGGGGGACATGCCAAAAACATTCAGTACTTC. It codes for CASSQLGGHAKNIQYF. The rearrangement joins TRBV4-1 to TRBJ2-4; maybe TRBD1 (6 bases). V lost 2 bases and J lost 1, with 12 bases in between. The CDR3 loop spans 16 amino acids. CDR1 and CDR2 (germline): MGHRA, YSYEKL.

The V call is TRBV4-2, the J call TRBJ2-4; 7 bases map to TRBD2. With V trimmed by 8 bases and J by 6 bases, 10 bases remained unmatched. Germline V gives CDR1 LGHNA, CDR2 YNFKEQ. The CDR3 runs to 14 residues. This CDR3 reads CASQSSPGGNIQYF. As DNA, the CDR3 is TGTGCCAGCCAAAGTTCACCGGGGGGAAACATTCAGTACTTC.

The chain carries TRBV7-9 and TRBJ2-1; tentatively, D is TRBD2 (7 bases). Trimming removed 0 bases from V and 10 bases from J, with 13 bases in between. Germline CDR1 SEHNR, CDR2 FQNEAQ (reference sequence). CDR3 length: 14 residues. The CDR3 here is CASSLAGGPWEQFF. Here the CDR3 DNA reads TGTGCCAGCAGCTTAGCGGGGGGGCCTTGGGAGCAGTTCTTC.

The chain employs TRBV9 and TRBJ2-3; D call uncertain. Germline CDR1 SGDLS, CDR2 YYNGEE. There are 13 residues in the CDR3. The V end was cut by 0 bases, the J end by 3 bases, with 5 bases between. This chain's CDR3 is CASSVGLTDTQYF. The DNA for the CDR3 is TGTGCCAGCAGCGTAGGTCTTACAGATACGCAGTATTTT.

This rearrangement joins TRBV28 to TRBJ1-2; D gene uncertain. The CDR3 is made up of 14 amino acids. The V end lost 1 base, the J end lost 3 bases, and 9 bases lay between the germline ends. CDR1 is MDHEN and CDR2 is SYDVKM in the germline V gene. This CDR3 reads CASSLSRSYYGYTF. DNA for the CDR3: TGTGCCAGCAGTTTATCACGGTCGTACTATGGCTACACCTTC.

The chain has TRBV7-9 and TRBJ2-1; D unresolved. V lost 0 bases to trimming and J lost 4 bases, with 10 bases between them. The length of the CDR3 is 15 residues. Looked up from germline, CDR1 is SEHNR and CDR2 is FQNEAQ (reference sequence). This CDR3 reads CASSLAIFLYNEQFF. The CDR3 DNA follows: TGTGCCAGCAGCTTAGCGATTTTCTTGTACAATGAGCAGTTCTTC.

V gene TRBV7-3 combines with J gene TRBJ2-2; 11 nucleotides align to TRBD2. Germline V gene sequence: CDR1 SGHTA, CDR2 FQGTGA. Trimming removed 1 base from V and 0 bases from J; junction bases left unmatched: 7. CDR3 length: 19 residues. For the CDR3, the DNA is TGTGCCAGCAGCTTAAATCCTAGCGGGGGGTTCGCGAACACCGGGGAGCTGTTTTTT. Its protein product is CASSLNPSGGFANTGELFF.

The V gene is TRBV7-2, the J gene TRBJ1-5; D is possibly TRBD1 (6 bases). Germline assignment: CDR1 SGHTA and CDR2 FQGNSA. The CDR3 spans 15 residues. Trimming removed 5 bases at V and 2 bases at J, with 13 bases between. The CDR3: CASSLGGAGNQPQHF. The CDR3 region has the DNA TGTGCCAGCAGCCTTGGGGGGGCGGGCAATCAGCCCCAGCATTTT.

This clone has just one count. The V and J genes are TRBV23-1 and TRBJ2-7; 9 bases are shared with TRBD1. TRBV23-1 counts as an open reading frame of uncertain function. The CDR3 is made up of 15 amino acids. The junction had 8 bases not matched to a gene; V was cut back by 6 bases and J by 2 bases. The CDR3 loop is CASSLNRDRAYEQYF. CDR3 DNA sequence: TGCGCCAGCAGCCTTAACCGGGACAGGGCCTACGAGCAGTACTTC.

The chain recombines TRBV2 with TRBJ2-7; D gene unclear. CDR3 length: 11 residues. V was clipped by 1 base and J by 4 bases, with 2 bases between them. Germline V gene lookup returns CDR1 SNHLY and CDR2 FYNNEI. For the CDR3, the DNA is TGTGCCAGCAGTGAAGGGTACGAGCAGTACTTC. Its translation is CASSEGYEQYF.

The gene calls are TRBV4-2 and TRBJ2-3; 14 bases agree with TRBD2. The J segment lost 4 bases and the V segment lost 0 bases, leaving 9 bases of the junction unmatched. This CDR3 has 19 residues. Germline CDR1 LGHNA, CDR2 YNFKEQ. CDR3 amino acids: CASSQDTTSGGARADTQYF. The CDR3 DNA follows: TGTGCCAGCAGCCAAGACACGACTAGCGGGGGGGCCCGGGCAGATACGCAGTATTTT.

The chain employs TRBV28 and TRBJ1-2; maybe TRBD1 (5 bases). Trimming cost V 8 bases and J 5 bases, with 15 bases left between them. The germline V gene encodes CDR1 MDHEN and CDR2 SYDVKM. The CDR3 is 13 residues long. DNA for the CDR3: TGTGCCAGCGGGGGAGGGGTAGGGTATGGCTACACCTTC. Its translation: CASGGGVGYGYTF.

The gene calls are TRBV5-5 and TRBJ2-7; TRBD1 agrees at 10 bases. Germline loops: CDR1 SGHKS, CDR2 YYEKEE (reference sequence). The J segment lost 0 bases and the V segment lost 4 bases, leaving 4 bases of the junction unmatched. CDR3 length equals 15 residues. CDR3 nucleotide sequence: TGTGCCAGCAGCGGGGGACAGGGGTACTCCTACGAGCAGTACTTC. As protein: CASSGGQGYSYEQYF. Full variable domain (remainder filled in from reference TRBV5-5 and TRBJ2-7): DAGVTQSPTHLIKTRGQQVTLRCSPISGHKSVSWYQQVLGQGPQFIFQYYEKEERGRGNFPDRFSARQFPNYSSELNVNALLLGDSALYLCASSGGQGYSYEQYFGPGTRLTVT.

V and J are TRBV9 and TRBJ1-4; D uncertain. V lost 6 bases and J 0 bases, leaving 6 bases between the germline ends. The CDR3 runs to 13 residues. Per the germline V gene, CDR1 is SGDLS and CDR2 is YYNGEE. The CDR3 sequence: CASTGPTNEKLFF. The CDR3 DNA reads as TGTGCCAGCACCGGTCCAACTAATGAAAAACTGTTTTTT.

This clone was observed a few times. The chain has TRBV7-9 and TRBJ1-5; TRBD1 matches at 7 bases. The CDR3 is 15 amino acids. J gave up 4 bases and V 1 base, and 4 bases lay outside the gene matches. Germline V CDR1 and CDR2: SEHNR, FQNEAQ (reference sequence). CDR3 nucleotide sequence: TGTGCCAGCAGCTTAGGGGACAGTGTGAATCAGCCCCAGCATTTT. Translating it yields CASSLGDSVNQPQHF. Full variable domain (outside the CDR3, taken from reference TRBV7-9 and TRBJ1-5): DTGVSQNPRHKITKRGQNVTFRCDPISEHNRLYWYRQTLGQGPEFLTYFQNEAQLEKSRLLSDRFSAERPKGSFSTLEIQRTEQGDSAMYLCASSLGDSVNQPQHFGDGTRLSIL.

The gene calls are TRBV7-9 and TRBJ2-3; weak D call: TRBD1 (6 bases). Germline V gene sequence: CDR1 SEHNR, CDR2 FQNEAQ (reference sequence). V was trimmed by 4 bases and J by 5 bases, leaving 16 bases between them. This CDR3 has 15 amino acids. For the CDR3, the DNA is TGTGCCAGCAGCTCACAGGGACCCCGCGGAGATACGCAGTATTTT. Translated: CASSSQGPRGDTQYF.

J is TRBJ2-7 and V is TRBV6-1; no firm D call. Germline V lookup: CDR1 MNHNS, CDR2 SASEGT. The CDR3 is made up of 11 amino acids. V lost 10 bases to trimming and J lost 4 bases, with 11 bases between them. This chain's CDR3 is CATRNSYEQYF. The CDR3 coding sequence is TGTGCCACCCGGAATTCTTACGAGCAGTACTTC.

This sequence joins TRBV10-3 and TRBJ2-7; the D gene could be TRBD1 or TRBD2 (5 bases each). Trimming cost V 4 bases and J 7 bases, with 20 bases left between them. This CDR3 spans 15 amino acids. The germline CDR1 and CDR2 sequences are ENHRY and SYGVKD. The DNA for the CDR3 is TGTGCCATCAGTGTGAACCAGGGAGCATACGATGAGCAGTACTTC. It yields the protein CAISVNQGAYDEQYF.

This chain connects TRBV6-6 to TRBJ2-1; 10 bases are a match to TRBD2. Looked up from germline, CDR1 is MNHNY and CDR2 is SVGAGI (reference sequence). This CDR3 spans 16 amino acids. The V and J ends lost 6 bases and 7 bases, in that order; junction bases with no gene match: 12. The CDR3, as DNA: TGTGCCAGCAGGGAACAGCGGGGGGGCCTGGGGAATGAGCAGTTCTTC. Its protein is CASREQRGGLGNEQFF.

The chain recombines TRBV5-1 with TRBJ2-5; TRBD2 agrees at 7 bases. The DNA end favors TRBJ2-7, so the J call may be wrong. In germline, CDR1 is SGHRS, CDR2 YFSETQ. CDR3 length: 15 residues. The CDR3 nucleotides are TGCGCCAGCAGTCCTGAGGCGGGAGTACGCTACGAGCAGTACTTC. Its protein product is CASSPEAGVRYEQYF.

The chain is built from TRBV18 and TRBJ2-3; D might be TRBD1 or TRBD2, each matching 5 bases. Trimming stripped 6 bases from V and 3 bases from J, with 22 bases between. CDR1 is KGHSH, CDR2 LQKENI, per germline. The CDR3 runs to 17 residues. The CDR3 DNA reads as TGTGCCAGCTCGAACCTAGGGGCTGGGGACGTAACAGATACGCAGTATTTT. Its protein product is CASSNLGAGDVTDTQYF.

This chain connects TRBV7-3 to TRBJ1-6; TRBD1 matches at 8 bases. CDR3 size: 15 residues. Trimming removed 5 bases from V and 9 bases from J; junction bases left unmatched: 9. Germline loops: CDR1 SGHTA, CDR2 FQGTGA. The CDR3 loop is CASSTRTGSSSPLHF. The DNA of the CDR3 is TGTGCCAGCAGCACTCGGACAGGGAGTAGTTCACCCCTCCACTTT.

Regarding this clone: Different DNA sequences within this sample yield the same CDR3. This chain links TRBV28 with TRBJ1-1, with D unclear. The CDR3 runs to 12 residues. Germline V gene sequence: CDR1 MDHEN, CDR2 SYDVKM. V was cut by 4 bases and J by 0 bases, with 3 bases left in between. CDR3 amino acids: CASSSVNTEAFF. The CDR3, as DNA: TGTGCCAGCAGTTCGGTGAACACTGAAGCTTTCTTT.

In DNA, the CDR3 is TGTGCCAGTAGTGGCTCGACAGGGCTTAAAGCTGGGGCCAACGTCCTGACTTTC. This sequence encodes CASSGSTGLKAGANVLTF. The V and J genes are TRBV19 and TRBJ2-6; 7 bases line up with TRBD1. Germline CDR1 reads LNHDA; CDR2 reads SQIVND (reference sequence). The CDR3 extends over 18 amino acids. V trimming: 5 bases; J trimming: 2 bases; junction bases outside the gene matches: 12.

This chain links TRBV4-1 with TRBJ2-7, with 13 positions matching TRBD2. Germline V lookup: CDR1 MGHRA, CDR2 YSYEKL. The ends lost 3 bases at V and 5 bases at J; junction bases unmatched: 1. The CDR3 has 14 amino acids. CDR3 region: CASSQGLAGNEQYF. As DNA, the CDR3 is TGCGCCAGCAGCCAGGGACTAGCGGGAAACGAGCAGTACTTC.

J is TRBJ1-1 and V is TRBV11-2; weak D call: TRBD1 (5 bases). The CDR3 totals 14 residues. V was pared by 2 bases and J by 2 bases, with 9 bases between. Germline CDR1 and CDR2: SGHAT and FQNNGV. CDR3 in DNA: TGTGCCAGCAGCTTAAGTAGGGGAAACACTGAAGCTTTCTTT. It codes for CASSLSRGNTEAFF.

V is TRBV7-8 and J is TRBJ1-5; 7 bases line up with TRBD1. This CDR3 is built from 16 residues. Per the germline V gene, CDR1 is SGHVS and CDR2 is FQNEAQ. With 5 bases clipped from V and 0 bases from J, the junction kept 7 bases outside the gene matches. CDR3 nucleotides: TGTGCCAGCAGCAGAGCGACAGGGACTAGCAATCAGCCCCAGCATTTT. Translating gives CASSRATGTSNQPQHF.

CDR3 bases: TGTGCCAGCAGCGTAGGAAGTCAAGGCATTCAGTACTTC. Protein: CASSVGSQGIQYF. The gene calls are TRBV9 and TRBJ2-4; D not certain. The CDR3 is 13 amino acids. Germline lookup yields CDR1 SGDLS and CDR2 YYNGEE. The V end lost 0 bases, the J end lost 9 bases, and 10 bases lay between the germline ends.

The V gene is TRBV11-2, the J gene TRBJ2-7, with 11 bases identical to TRBD2. The germline gives CDR1 SGHAT, CDR2 FQNNGV. The CDR3 totals 14 residues. Trimming cost V 5 bases and J 5 bases; bases outside gene matches: 5. The CDR3 is CASSPTSGRDEQYF. The CDR3 DNA is TGTGCCAGCAGCCCCACTAGCGGGAGAGACGAGCAGTACTTC.